This record looks at one T cell receptor (beta chain) sequence and its context. The target antigen is unknown. This entry belongs to a study of cytomegalovirus exposure and HLA in healthy donors. Study-level information: It was reported in a later analysis that the same platform had been used for the roughly 110 validation repertoires as for the 666 first-cohort repertoires. Study findings and constraints: A few chains linked to CMV were shown in vitro to be specific for CMV antigens. Most TCRs appeared rarely, but some public TCRs recurred in many donors.

The donors were members of the validation cohort, which comprised approximately 120 subjects and was separate from the first cohort of 666 subjects. V dropped 10 bases and J dropped 1 base, with 14 bases sitting between them. The CDR3 consists of 14 residues. Looked up from germline, CDR1 is SGHKS and CDR2 is YYEKEE (reference sequence). The assay was immunoSEQ multiplex PCR, and TCRdb's table has in-frame clones only and misses some. The data show about 78,000 clones, about 96% seen once. Sequencing was done on a sample of PBMCs. The TCR sequence derives from a man between 18 and 35 years old in good health and CMV-seropositive. The V gene is TRBV5-5, the J gene TRBJ2-2; D call uncertain. CDR3 residues: CAANRVLNTGELFF. The CDR3 DNA follows: TGTGCCGCAAACCGGGTCTTGAACACCGGGGAGCTGTTTTTT.